This T cell receptor beta chain was obtained from a study of T cells in Graves' hyperthyroidism and ophthalmopathy. The germline V gene encodes CDR1 SGDLS and CDR2 YYNGEE. There are 12 residues in the CDR3. The germline V and J ends were trimmed by 7 bases and 2 bases, with 10 bases remaining between them. Amplified TCR beta CDR3 regions derived from RNA transcripts. Initially, a first-round RT-PCR of the TCR CDR3 employed the HTBI primer set. One entry per CDR3 protein results from TCRdb running MiXCR on the multiplex PCR reads. The sample includes about 380,000 distinct CDR3 sequences, approximately 13% of them seen just once. This clonotype turned up a few times.

The gene calls are TRBV9 and TRBJ2-7; possible D gene TRBD2, 5 bases. The source material was blood. The clonotype comes from a woman aged 55-70 years with Graves' hyperthyroidism. The CDR3 here is CASGAGAYEQYF. CDR3 DNA sequence: TGTGCCAGCGGCGCCGGGGCCTACGAGCAGTACTTC.